A selection of T cell receptor beta chains follows, all from one sample in a study of CD8+ T cells in alopecia areata. The protocol was immunoSEQ multiplex PCR, while the TCRdb copy is restricted to in-frame clones and leaves out a portion. The data contain some 180,000 clones, roughly 50% of them seen just once; the ten biggest clones take up approximately 11%. Source: CD8+ T cells sorted from blood, taken at week 24, from a patient treated with tofacitinib. Receptors originate from a human donor with alopecia areata. CDR3s include the opening cysteine and the closing phenylalanine or tryptophan. Each record gives: CDR3 DNA, CDR3 protein, D gene, clone size, J gene, V gene. D genes are given only for firm matches. Clone size, where shown, is once, few, many, or a class for clones that have expanded.

CDR3 DNA: TGTGCCAGCAGTGACAGGGGGGAAAGCACAGATACGCAGTATTTT; CDR3 protein: CASSDRGESTDTQYF; D gene: NA; clone size: NA; J gene: TRBJ2-3; V gene: TRBV6-4
CDR3 DNA: TGTGCCAGCAGCCCTAGGCGGAACACTGAAGCTTTCTTT; CDR3 protein: CASSPRRNTEAFF; D gene: NA; clone size: NA; J gene: TRBJ1-1; V gene: TRBV2
CDR3 DNA: TGCGCCAGCAGTCTTCTTCTTGGCAGGGAGGGCTATGAAAAACTGTTTTTT; CDR3 protein: CASSLLLGREGYEKLFF; D gene: NA; clone size: few; J gene: TRBJ1-4; V gene: TRBV23-1
CDR3 DNA: TGCGCCAGCAGCCGACTGACAGGGGGAAACACCGGGGAGCTGTTTTTT; CDR3 protein: CASSRLTGGNTGELFF; D gene: TRBD1; clone size: NA; J gene: TRBJ2-2; V gene: TRBV4-3
CDR3 DNA: TGTGCCACCTTGACAGGCGATGGCTACACCTTC; CDR3 protein: CATLTGDGYTF; D gene: NA; clone size: NA; J gene: TRBJ1-2; V gene: TRBV2
CDR3 DNA: TGTGCCTGGAGTGTCGGGACAGGGTCAGTTACAGATACGCAGTATTTT; CDR3 protein: CAWSVGTGSVTDTQYF; D gene: TRBD1; clone size: NA; J gene: TRBJ2-3; V gene: TRBV30
CDR3 DNA: TGTGCCAGCAGCAACAATAATTCACCCCTCCACTTT; CDR3 protein: CASSNNNSPLHF; D gene: NA; clone size: NA; J gene: TRBJ1-6; V gene: TRBV11-2
CDR3 DNA: TGTGCCAGCAGCGTAGAAGGACTAGCGGGGCAAGAGACCCAGTACTTC; CDR3 protein: CASSVEGLAGQETQYF; D gene: TRBD2; clone size: NA; J gene: TRBJ2-5; V gene: TRBV9
CDR3 DNA: TGTGCCAGCAGCGTAGAAGGACGGGGGCGGGATACGCAGTATTTT; CDR3 protein: CASSVEGRGRDTQYF; D gene: NA; clone size: NA; J gene: TRBJ2-3; V gene: TRBV9
CDR3 DNA: TGCAGCGTGCTTACATACGAGCAGTACTTC; CDR3 protein: CSVLTYEQYF; D gene: NA; clone size: NA; J gene: TRBJ2-7; V gene: TRBV29-1
CDR3 DNA: TGTGCCAGCAGTGGAGGACGTTTTGGTTCACCCCTCCACTTT; CDR3 protein: CASSGGRFGSPLHF; D gene: NA; clone size: NA; J gene: TRBJ1-6; V gene: TRBV6-1
CDR3 DNA: TGTGCCAGTAGTATGAGGCAGAACCATAACTATGGCTACACCTTC; CDR3 protein: CASSMRQNHNYGYTF; D gene: NA; clone size: NA; J gene: TRBJ1-2; V gene: TRBV19
CDR3 DNA: TGTGCCAGCAGGGCTGGGACGTACGGCATTCAGTACTTC; CDR3 protein: CASRAGTYGIQYF; D gene: NA; clone size: NA; J gene: TRBJ2-4; V gene: TRBV5-4
CDR3 DNA: TGTGCCTGGAGTTCCACAGGGGCAGAGAATGATCGTCAGCCCCAGCATTTT; CDR3 protein: CAWSSTGAENDRQPQHF; D gene: TRBD1; clone size: NA; J gene: TRBJ1-5; V gene: TRBV30
CDR3 DNA: TGTGCCAGCAGCCGTAGAGGGGACAGCAATCAGCCCCAGCATTTT; CDR3 protein: CASSRRGDSNQPQHF; D gene: NA; clone size: NA; J gene: TRBJ1-5; V gene: TRBV27
CDR3 DNA: TGTGCCAGTAGTTTCTCTGGGGCGACCCTAGGGAACACTGAAGCTTTCTTT; CDR3 protein: CASSFSGATLGNTEAFF; D gene: NA; clone size: once; J gene: TRBJ1-1; V gene: TRBV19
CDR3 DNA: TGCAGCGCGGGTGCCGGGACAGAGAACACAGATACGCAGTATTTT; CDR3 protein: CSAGAGTENTDTQYF; D gene: TRBD1; clone size: NA; J gene: TRBJ2-3; V gene: TRBV29-1
CDR3 DNA: TGCGCCAGCAGCCAGGACAGGGTCGACGAGCAGTACTTC; CDR3 protein: CASSQDRVDEQYF; D gene: TRBD1; clone size: NA; J gene: TRBJ2-7; V gene: TRBV4-3
CDR3 DNA: TGCAGCGTTAACCACGACCTCCCTAACTATGGCTACACCTTC; CDR3 protein: CSVNHDLPNYGYTF; D gene: NA; clone size: few; J gene: TRBJ1-2; V gene: TRBV29-1
CDR3 DNA: TGCGCCAGCAGCTTGGCCAGGGCGTACGAGCAGTACTTC; CDR3 protein: CASSLARAYEQYF; D gene: NA; clone size: NA; J gene: TRBJ2-7; V gene: TRBV5-1
CDR3 DNA: TGTGCCAGCTCACCGGCGGGGGATTCCTACGAGCAGTACTTC; CDR3 protein: CASSPAGDSYEQYF; D gene: TRBD2; clone size: NA; J gene: TRBJ2-7; V gene: TRBV18
CDR3 DNA: TGCAGCGTTGTAGGAGGGGGACAGAACTATGGCTACACCTTC; CDR3 protein: CSVVGGGQNYGYTF; D gene: TRBD1; clone size: few; J gene: TRBJ1-2; V gene: TRBV29-1
CDR3 DNA: TGTGCCAGCAGCCATGAAACGGACGGCGAGCAGTACTTC; CDR3 protein: CASSHETDGEQYF; D gene: NA; clone size: once; J gene: TRBJ2-7; V gene: TRBV7-6
CDR3 DNA: TGTGCCTGGAGTTTGTCCGGGGAGCTGTTTTTT; CDR3 protein: CAWSLSGELFF; D gene: NA; clone size: few; J gene: TRBJ2-2; V gene: TRBV30
CDR3 DNA: TGTGCCAGCAGCTTAGGCAGGGGGCGCGACGAGCAGTACTTC; CDR3 protein: CASSLGRGRDEQYF; D gene: TRBD1; clone size: NA; J gene: TRBJ2-7; V gene: TRBV7-6
CDR3 DNA: TGTGCCCAGACCTGGGGGCCGGCGAGGGAGCAGTTCTTC; CDR3 protein: CAQTWGPAREQFF; D gene: NA; clone size: NA; J gene: TRBJ2-1; V gene: TRBV30
CDR3 DNA: TGTGCCAGCAGTTTATCGATCGAGGGGCCAAGCACAGATACGCAGTATTTT; CDR3 protein: CASSLSIEGPSTDTQYF; D gene: NA; clone size: few; J gene: TRBJ2-3; V gene: TRBV27
CDR3 DNA: TGTGCCTCTAGACGAGGGAACACTGAAGCTTTCTTT; CDR3 protein: CASRRGNTEAFF; D gene: NA; clone size: NA; J gene: TRBJ1-1; V gene: TRBV27
CDR3 DNA: TGTGCCAGCAGCCTTGGACAGGGGTACTTCTACGAGCAGTACTTC; CDR3 protein: CASSLGQGYFYEQYF; D gene: TRBD1; clone size: few; J gene: TRBJ2-7; V gene: TRBV14
CDR3 DNA: TGCGCCAGCAGCCATACAGGGGGCACTGAAGCTTTCTTT; CDR3 protein: CASSHTGGTEAFF; D gene: TRBD1; clone size: once; J gene: TRBJ1-1; V gene: TRBV4-1
CDR3 DNA: TGCGCCAGCTCCCTTCGCGACAATGAGCAGTTCTTC; CDR3 protein: CASSLRDNEQFF; D gene: NA; clone size: NA; J gene: TRBJ2-1; V gene: TRBV10-2
CDR3 DNA: TGCAGCGTCCCCTCCGGAAGTACCTACACCTTC; CDR3 protein: CSVPSGSTYTF; D gene: NA; clone size: NA; J gene: TRBJ1-2; V gene: TRBV29-1
CDR3 DNA: TGTGCCAGCAGTGGTAGACAGGCCGGCTATGGCTACACCTTC; CDR3 protein: CASSGRQAGYGYTF; D gene: NA; clone size: NA; J gene: TRBJ1-2; V gene: TRBV2
CDR3 DNA: TGTGCCAGCAGCCTCGCGGGAGGGCCCTACACTGAAGCTTTCTTT; CDR3 protein: CASSLAGGPYTEAFF; D gene: NA; clone size: NA; J gene: TRBJ1-1; V gene: TRBV6-6
CDR3 DNA: TGTGCCTGGAGTGTGGACGCAGGAGCTAACTATGGCTACACCTTC; CDR3 protein: CAWSVDAGANYGYTF; D gene: NA; clone size: NA; J gene: TRBJ1-2; V gene: TRBV30
CDR3 DNA: TGCAGCGCCTGGGAGTCCTACAATGAGCAGTTCTTC; CDR3 protein: CSAWESYNEQFF; D gene: NA; clone size: few; J gene: TRBJ2-1; V gene: TRBV29-1
CDR3 DNA: TGCAGCGCTGGGGACAGGGCGAACACTGAAGCTTTCTTT; CDR3 protein: CSAGDRANTEAFF; D gene: TRBD1; clone size: NA; J gene: TRBJ1-1; V gene: TRBV29-1
CDR3 DNA: TGTGCCACCAGCAACCTCCGGGGGCCCGAGCCCTACGAGCAGTACTTC; CDR3 protein: CATSNLRGPEPYEQYF; D gene: NA; clone size: NA; J gene: TRBJ2-7; V gene: TRBV15
CDR3 DNA: TGCAGCGTTGTGGCAGGGATGAACACTGAAGCTTTCTTT; CDR3 protein: CSVVAGMNTEAFF; D gene: NA; clone size: few; J gene: TRBJ1-1; V gene: TRBV29-1
CDR3 DNA: TGTGCCAGCAGTTTAAGGAGGGTAACCGGGGAGCTGTTTTTT; CDR3 protein: CASSLRRVTGELFF; D gene: NA; clone size: NA; J gene: TRBJ2-2; V gene: TRBV27
CDR3 DNA: TGTGCCAGCAGTTACTCTGAGGGAGGCTATGGCTACACCTTC; CDR3 protein: CASSYSEGGYGYTF; D gene: NA; clone size: few; J gene: TRBJ1-2; V gene: TRBV6-5
CDR3 DNA: TGCGCCAGCAGCCAGGAGTTACCCTACGAGCAGTACTTC; CDR3 protein: CASSQELPYEQYF; D gene: NA; clone size: NA; J gene: TRBJ2-7; V gene: TRBV4-1
CDR3 DNA: TGCGCCAGCAGCCAAGACAGGGATTTGGATGAGCAGTTCTTC; CDR3 protein: CASSQDRDLDEQFF; D gene: NA; clone size: NA; J gene: TRBJ2-1; V gene: TRBV4-3
CDR3 DNA: TGCGCCAGCAGCCAAGATAACCTTGGGCGCACAGATACGCAGTATTTT; CDR3 protein: CASSQDNLGRTDTQYF; D gene: NA; clone size: NA; J gene: TRBJ2-3; V gene: TRBV4-3
CDR3 DNA: TGTGCCAGCAGCTTGTATGGAAGCGAGCAGTACTTC; CDR3 protein: CASSLYGSEQYF; D gene: NA; clone size: NA; J gene: TRBJ2-7; V gene: TRBV5-6
CDR3 DNA: TGCAGCGCCCGGACAGGCGTGAACACTGAAGCTTTCTTT; CDR3 protein: CSARTGVNTEAFF; D gene: TRBD1; clone size: NA; J gene: TRBJ1-1; V gene: TRBV29-1
CDR3 DNA: TGCGCCAGCAGCCAAGATCTTGAATTCGGGACCCAAAACACTGAAGCTTTCTTT; CDR3 protein: CASSQDLEFGTQNTEAFF; D gene: NA; clone size: few; J gene: TRBJ1-1; V gene: TRBV4-3
CDR3 DNA: TGTGCCTGGAGTCGGGGGGCCCCAGATACGCAGTATTTT; CDR3 protein: CAWSRGAPDTQYF; D gene: NA; clone size: NA; J gene: TRBJ2-3; V gene: TRBV30
CDR3 DNA: TGTGCCAGCAGTTTAGGGGCGGGAGGCACTGAAGCTTTCTTT; CDR3 protein: CASSLGAGGTEAFF; D gene: NA; clone size: NA; J gene: TRBJ1-1; V gene: TRBV27
CDR3 DNA: TGCGCCAGCAGCTTTTCCTCGGACAGGCTTGAAAAACTGTTTTTT; CDR3 protein: CASSFSSDRLEKLFF; D gene: TRBD1; clone size: few; J gene: TRBJ1-4; V gene: TRBV5-1
CDR3 DNA: TGTGCCTGGACCGTCTCGGGGCATGAGCAGTTCTTC; CDR3 protein: CAWTVSGHEQFF; D gene: NA; clone size: few; J gene: TRBJ2-1; V gene: TRBV30